This T cell receptor (beta chain) emerged from a study of regulatory T cells in long-lasting Graves disease. Arm-PCR of CDR3 regions and iRepertoire HTBI primers were the basis on which TCR beta libraries were built. TCRdb redid the calling of the multiplex PCR reads with MiXCR, one entry per CDR3 protein. This table has about 430,000 distinct CDR3 sequences, over 12% appearing once. Germline V gene data show CDR1 as LGHDT and CDR2 as YNNKEL (reference sequence). The CDR3 contains 14 residues. V was clipped by 4 bases and J by 9 bases, with 13 bases between them. A few counts support this clonotype. Time point denoted: newly diagnosed GD, antithyroid drugs for less than 3 months. The TCR library used RNA extracted from PBMCs. In addition, the sample was reused for a study of T cells in Graves' hyperthyroidism and ophthalmopathy. This second study says: Calling Graves' hyperthyroidism stable meant ophthalmopathy did not progress within 18 months.

The specimen comprised peripheral blood mononuclear cells (PBMCs), sampled at new diagnosis, from a patient treated with antithyroid drugs. The chain employs TRBV3-1 and TRBJ1-6; the D gene is possibly TRBD1 (6 bases). The sequence derives from a woman aged 40-49 years with Graves disease. The CDR3 DNA reads as TGTGCCAGCAGCCGGACAGCCGTCGGTTCACCCCTCCACTTT. This translates into CASSRTAVGSPLHF.